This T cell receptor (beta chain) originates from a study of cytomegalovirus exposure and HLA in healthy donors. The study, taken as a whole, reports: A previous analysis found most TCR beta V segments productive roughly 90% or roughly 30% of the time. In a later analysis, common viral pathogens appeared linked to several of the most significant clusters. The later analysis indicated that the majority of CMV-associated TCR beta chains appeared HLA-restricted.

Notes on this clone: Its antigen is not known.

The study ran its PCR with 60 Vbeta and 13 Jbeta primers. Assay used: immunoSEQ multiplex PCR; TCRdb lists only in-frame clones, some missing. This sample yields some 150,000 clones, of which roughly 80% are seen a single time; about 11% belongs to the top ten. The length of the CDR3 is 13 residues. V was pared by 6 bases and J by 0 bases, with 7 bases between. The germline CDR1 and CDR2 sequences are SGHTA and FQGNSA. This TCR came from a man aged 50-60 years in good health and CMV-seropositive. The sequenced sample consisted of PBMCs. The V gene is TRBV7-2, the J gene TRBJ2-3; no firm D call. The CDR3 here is CASRPISTDTQYF. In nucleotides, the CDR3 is TGTGCCAGCAGGCCTATAAGCACAGATACGCAGTATTTT.